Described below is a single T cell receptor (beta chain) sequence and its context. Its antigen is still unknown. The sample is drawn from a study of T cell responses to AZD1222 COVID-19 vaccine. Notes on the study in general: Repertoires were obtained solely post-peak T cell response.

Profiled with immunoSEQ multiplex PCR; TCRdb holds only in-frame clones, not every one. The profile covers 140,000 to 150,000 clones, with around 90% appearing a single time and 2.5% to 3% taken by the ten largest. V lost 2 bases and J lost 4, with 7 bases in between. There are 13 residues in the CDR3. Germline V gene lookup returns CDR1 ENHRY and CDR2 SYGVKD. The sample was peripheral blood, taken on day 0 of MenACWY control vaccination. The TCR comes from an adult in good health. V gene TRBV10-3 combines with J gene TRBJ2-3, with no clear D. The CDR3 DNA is TGTGCCATCAGTGAGCCCGTGCCAGATACGCAGTATTTT. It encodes CAISEPVPDTQYF.